The 9 T cell receptor beta chains presented below share a single source sample, sequenced in a study of T cell responses to AZD1222 COVID-19 vaccine. Sequencing used immunoSEQ multiplex PCR; TCRdb keeps in-frame clones, though not all of them. The sample lists about 150,000 clones; roughly nine tenths were seen once. The sample consisted of peripheral blood, taken 28 days after the second AZD1222 dose. Every receptor here comes from an adult who received the AZD1222 COVID-19 vaccine.

This clone has just a few counts. DNA for the CDR3: TGTGCCAGCAGTTACCAGGCAAATCAGCCCCAGCATTTT. This codes for CASSYQANQPQHF. The J gene is TRBJ1-5, the V gene TRBV6-5, with D uncertain. Trimming cost V 2 bases and J 4 bases, with 6 bases left between them. The CDR3 contains 13 residues. The germline gives CDR1 MNHEY, CDR2 SVGAGI.

In this sample, this clone turned up once. The same CDR3 can be traced to other DNA sequences in this sample. V usage is TRBV5-1 and J usage is TRBJ2-3, with a possible D match to TRBD1 (6 bases). CDR1 is SGHRS and CDR2 is YFSETQ in the germline V gene. V gave up 0 bases and J gave up 2 bases, with 10 bases separating them. This CDR3 has 15 amino acids. The CDR3: CASSLVGQSTDTQYF. CDR3 sequence (DNA): TGCGCCAGCAGCTTGGTAGGACAGTCCACAGATACGCAGTATTTT.

J is TRBJ1-3 and V is TRBV15; no clear D gene. V shed 1 base and J shed 1 base, with 5 bases lying between them. CDR1 LNHNV and CDR2 YYDKDF come from the germline V gene (reference sequence). There are 14 residues in the CDR3. CDR3 amino acids: CATSRVTSGNTIYF. The CDR3 DNA reads as TGTGCCACCAGCAGAGTGACTTCTGGAAACACCATATATTTT.

The chain is built from TRBV7-9 and TRBJ2-3, with D possibly being TRBD1 (6 bases). The V and J ends lost 5 bases and 5 bases respectively, with 8 bases between them. Germline V gene data show CDR1 as SEHNR and CDR2 as FQNEAQ (reference sequence). The CDR3 spans 12 residues. The CDR3 region has the DNA TGTGCCAGCAGCCTGACAGGAGATACGCAGTATTTT. It yields the protein CASSLTGDTQYF.

The chain employs TRBV20-1 and TRBJ1-6; D remains unclear. Germline V gene sequence: CDR1 DFQATT, CDR2 SNEGSKA (reference sequence). V lost 3 bases and J lost 5, with 11 bases in between. The length of the CDR3 is 14 residues. For the CDR3, the DNA is TGCAGTGCTAGTAGTCAGATTAATAATTCACCCCTCCACTTT. Translation: CSASSQINNSPLHF.

This clone was counted between two and nine times. The rearrangement joins TRBV19 to TRBJ1-5; D unresolved. V shed 1 base and J shed 4 bases, with 8 bases lying between them. This CDR3 has 14 amino acids. CDR1 and CDR2 from the germline V gene are LNHDA and SQIVND (reference sequence). This CDR3 reads CASSIGLINQPQHF. CDR3 in DNA: TGTGCCAGTAGTATAGGTCTGATTAATCAGCCCCAGCATTTT. The whole variable domain, filled in from reference TRBV19 and TRBJ1-5, reads DGGITQSPKYLFRKEGQNVTLSCEQNLNHDAMYWYRQDPGQGLRLIYYSQIVNDFQKGDIAEGYSVSREKKESFPLTVTSAQKNPTAFYLCASSIGLINQPQHFGDGTRLSIL.

J is TRBJ1-2 and V is TRBV19, with unresolved D. Germline CDR1 reads LNHDA; CDR2 reads SQIVND (reference sequence). Between the trimmed V and J ends, which lost 4 bases and 1 base, there was a span of 13 bases. CDR3 length: 15 amino acids. CDR3 residues: CASSNEGVLNYGYTF. DNA for the CDR3: TGTGCCAGTAGTAACGAGGGTGTCCTTAACTATGGCTACACCTTC.

The chain joins TRBV24-1 to TRBJ1-3; D unclear. The V end was cut by 9 bases, the J end by 0 bases, with 5 bases between. This CDR3 has 12 amino acids. Germline CDR1 is KGHDR and CDR2 is SFDVKD. As DNA, the CDR3 is TGTGCCACCTACGGCTCTGGAAACACCATATATTTT. Encoded protein: CATYGSGNTIYF.

The gene calls are TRBV12-3 or TRBV12-4 and TRBJ1-5; D possibly corresponds to TRBD1 (5 bases). V lost 8 bases to trimming and J lost 5 bases, with 10 bases between them. This CDR3 contains 12 residues. CDR3 sequence reads: CASHGTDQPQHF. CDR3 DNA: TGTGCCAGCCACGGGACCGATCAGCCCCAGCATTTT.